Listed here is a single T cell receptor (beta chain). Its antigen is unidentified. This sample was included in a study of T cell responses to AZD1222 COVID-19 vaccine. Study-level background: Second doses that came at about 4 or about 12 weeks were put together. The study's findings and limits: Nearly half of spike-specific TCRs reportedly target unmutated variant regions. The breadth and depth of Spike-specific TCRs increased once two AZD1222 doses had been given.

This CDR3 region has 13 residues. Germline V CDR1 and CDR2: SGHAT, FQNNGV. The V segment lost 2 bases and the J segment 8 bases; nucleotides outside the gene matches: 2. Clones were read by immunoSEQ multiplex PCR, and TCRdb kept only the in-frame ones, dropping some. Of 100,000 or so clones listed, approximately 90% are singletons. The sample in question was peripheral blood, obtained on day 0 of AZD1222 vaccination. This chain connects TRBV11-2 to TRBJ1-1; TRBD1 matches 10 bases. The source of this sequence is an adult in good health. CDR3 amino acids: CASSLKGQGEAFF. The CDR3 DNA follows: TGTGCCAGCAGCTTAAAGGGACAGGGGGAAGCTTTCTTT.